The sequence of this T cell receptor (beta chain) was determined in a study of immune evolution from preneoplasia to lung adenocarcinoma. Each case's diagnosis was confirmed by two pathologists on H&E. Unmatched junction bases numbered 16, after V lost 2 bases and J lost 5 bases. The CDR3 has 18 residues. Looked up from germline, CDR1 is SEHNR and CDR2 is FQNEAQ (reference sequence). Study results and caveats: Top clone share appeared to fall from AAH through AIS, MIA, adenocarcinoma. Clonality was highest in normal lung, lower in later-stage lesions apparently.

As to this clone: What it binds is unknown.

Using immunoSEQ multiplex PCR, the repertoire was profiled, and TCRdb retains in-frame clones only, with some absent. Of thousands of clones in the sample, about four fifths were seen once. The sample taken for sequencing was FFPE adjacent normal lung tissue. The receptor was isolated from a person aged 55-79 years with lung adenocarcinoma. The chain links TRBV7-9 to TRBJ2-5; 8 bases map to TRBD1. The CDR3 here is CASSLISGPGGRLETQYF. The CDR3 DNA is TGTGCCAGCAGCTTAATTTCGGGGCCAGGGGGCCGGTTGGAGACCCAGTACTTC.